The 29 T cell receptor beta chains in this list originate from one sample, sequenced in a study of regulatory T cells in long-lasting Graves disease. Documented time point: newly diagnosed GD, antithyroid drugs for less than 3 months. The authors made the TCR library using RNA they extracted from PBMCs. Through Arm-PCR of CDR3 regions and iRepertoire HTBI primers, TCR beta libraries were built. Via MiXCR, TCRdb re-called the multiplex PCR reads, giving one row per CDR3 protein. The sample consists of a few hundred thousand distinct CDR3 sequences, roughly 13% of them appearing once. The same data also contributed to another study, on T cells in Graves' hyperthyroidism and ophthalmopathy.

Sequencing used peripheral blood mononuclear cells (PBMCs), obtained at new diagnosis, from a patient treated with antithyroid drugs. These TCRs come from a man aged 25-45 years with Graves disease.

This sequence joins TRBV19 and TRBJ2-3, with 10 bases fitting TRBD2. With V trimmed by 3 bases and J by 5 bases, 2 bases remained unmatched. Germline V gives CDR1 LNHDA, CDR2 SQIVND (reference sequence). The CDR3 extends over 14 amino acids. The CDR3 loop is CASSMLAGEDTQYF. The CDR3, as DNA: TGTGCCAGTAGTATGCTAGCGGGAGAAGATACGCAGTATTTT.

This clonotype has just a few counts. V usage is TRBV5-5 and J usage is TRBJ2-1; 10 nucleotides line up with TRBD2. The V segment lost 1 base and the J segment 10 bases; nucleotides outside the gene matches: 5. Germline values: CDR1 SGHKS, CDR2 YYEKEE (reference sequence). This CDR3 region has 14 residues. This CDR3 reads CASSLLAGAIEQFF. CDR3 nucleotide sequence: TGTGCCAGCAGCTTGCTAGCGGGAGCTATCGAGCAGTTCTTC.

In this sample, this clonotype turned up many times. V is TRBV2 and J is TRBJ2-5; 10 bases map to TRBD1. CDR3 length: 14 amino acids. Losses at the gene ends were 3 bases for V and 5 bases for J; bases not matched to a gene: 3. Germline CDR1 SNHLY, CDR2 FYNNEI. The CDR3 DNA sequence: TGTGCCAGCAGTGAGAGACAGGGGGCTGAGACCCAGTACTTC. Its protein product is CASSERQGAETQYF.

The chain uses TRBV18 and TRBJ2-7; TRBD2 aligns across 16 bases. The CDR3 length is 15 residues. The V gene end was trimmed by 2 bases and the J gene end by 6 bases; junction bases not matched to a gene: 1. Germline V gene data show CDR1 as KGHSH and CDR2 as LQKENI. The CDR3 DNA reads TGTGCCAGCTCACCAGGGACTAGCGGGAGGGCCGAGCAGTACTTC. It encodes CASSPGTSGRAEQYF.

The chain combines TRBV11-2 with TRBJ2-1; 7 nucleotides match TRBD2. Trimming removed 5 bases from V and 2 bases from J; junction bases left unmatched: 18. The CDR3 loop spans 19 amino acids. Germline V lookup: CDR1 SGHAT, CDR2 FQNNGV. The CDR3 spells CASSPSNGGSSGPYNEQFF. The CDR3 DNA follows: TGTGCCAGCAGCCCATCGAACGGAGGGTCTAGCGGCCCCTACAATGAGCAGTTCTTC.

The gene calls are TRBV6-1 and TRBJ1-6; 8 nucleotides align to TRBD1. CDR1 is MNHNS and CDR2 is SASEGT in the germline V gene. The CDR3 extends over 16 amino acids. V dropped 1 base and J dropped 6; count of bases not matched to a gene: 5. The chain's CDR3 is CASSEGATGVNSPLHF. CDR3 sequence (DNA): TGTGCCAGCAGTGAAGGGGCGACAGGGGTTAATTCACCCCTCCACTTT.

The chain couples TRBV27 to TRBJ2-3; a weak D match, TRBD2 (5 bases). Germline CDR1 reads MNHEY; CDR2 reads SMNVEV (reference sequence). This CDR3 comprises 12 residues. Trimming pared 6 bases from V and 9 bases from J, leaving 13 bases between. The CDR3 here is CASSSPGKTQYF. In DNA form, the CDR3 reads TGTGCCAGCAGCTCGCCCGGGAAGACGCAGTATTTT.

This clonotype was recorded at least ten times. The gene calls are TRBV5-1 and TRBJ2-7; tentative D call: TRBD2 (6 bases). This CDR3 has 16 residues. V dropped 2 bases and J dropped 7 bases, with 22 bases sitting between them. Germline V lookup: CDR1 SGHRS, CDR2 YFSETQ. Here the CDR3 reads CASSFGGTTLAGEQYF. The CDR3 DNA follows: TGCGCCAGCAGCTTTGGGGGGACCACCTTGGCGGGGGAGCAGTACTTC. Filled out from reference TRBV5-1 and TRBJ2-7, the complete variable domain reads KAGVTQTPRYLIKTRGQQVTLSCSPISGHRSVSWYQQTPGQGLQFLFEYFSETQRNKGNFPGRFSGRQFSNSRSEMNVSTLELGDSALYLCASSFGGTTLAGEQYFGPGTRLTVT.

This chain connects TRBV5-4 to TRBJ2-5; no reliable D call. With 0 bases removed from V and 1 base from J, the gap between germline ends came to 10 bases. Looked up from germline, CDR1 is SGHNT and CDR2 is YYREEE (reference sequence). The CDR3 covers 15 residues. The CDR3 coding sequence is TGTGCCAGCAGCTTGGTATCTGGGGTCCAAGAGACCCAGTACTTC. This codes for CASSLVSGVQETQYF.

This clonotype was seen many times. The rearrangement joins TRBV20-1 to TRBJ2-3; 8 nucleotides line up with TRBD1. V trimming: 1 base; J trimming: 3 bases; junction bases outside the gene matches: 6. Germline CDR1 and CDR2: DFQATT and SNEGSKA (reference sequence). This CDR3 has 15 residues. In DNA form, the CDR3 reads TGCAGTGCTAGAGGCCAGGGGGCGGAAACAGATACGCAGTATTTT. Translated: CSARGQGAETDTQYF.

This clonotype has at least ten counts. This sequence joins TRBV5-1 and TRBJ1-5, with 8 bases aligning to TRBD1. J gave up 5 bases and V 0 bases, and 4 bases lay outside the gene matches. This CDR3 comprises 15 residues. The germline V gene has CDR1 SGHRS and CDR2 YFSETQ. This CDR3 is CASSLASGGHQPQHF. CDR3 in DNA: TGCGCCAGCAGCTTGGCTTCAGGGGGCCATCAGCCCCAGCATTTT. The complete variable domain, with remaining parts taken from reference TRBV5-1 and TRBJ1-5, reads KAGVTQTPRYLIKTRGQQVTLSCSPISGHRSVSWYQQTPGQGLQFLFEYFSETQRNKGNFPGRFSGRQFSNSRSEMNVSTLELGDSALYLCASSLASGGHQPQHFGDGTRLSIL.

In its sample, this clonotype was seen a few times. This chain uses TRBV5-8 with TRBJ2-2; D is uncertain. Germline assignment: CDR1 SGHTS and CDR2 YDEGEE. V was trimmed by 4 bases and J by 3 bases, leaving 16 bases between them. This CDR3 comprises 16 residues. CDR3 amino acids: CASSTSWVKDTGELFF. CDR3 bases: TGTGCCAGCAGCACTTCATGGGTGAAGGACACCGGGGAGCTGTTTTTT.

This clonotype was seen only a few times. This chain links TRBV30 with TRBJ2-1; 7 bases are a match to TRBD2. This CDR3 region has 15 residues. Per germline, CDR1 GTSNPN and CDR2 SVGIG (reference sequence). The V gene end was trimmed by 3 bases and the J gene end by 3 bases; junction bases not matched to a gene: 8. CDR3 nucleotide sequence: TGTGCCTGGAGACCCCCAACTAGCGTCTACAATGAGCAGTTCTTC. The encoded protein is CAWRPPTSVYNEQFF.

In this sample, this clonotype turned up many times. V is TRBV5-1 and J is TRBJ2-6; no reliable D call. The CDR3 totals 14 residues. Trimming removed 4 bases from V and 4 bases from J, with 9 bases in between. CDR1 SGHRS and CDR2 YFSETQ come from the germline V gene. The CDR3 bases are TGCGCCAGCAGCGTCGAAATCGGGGCCAACGTCCTGACTTTC. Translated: CASSVEIGANVLTF.

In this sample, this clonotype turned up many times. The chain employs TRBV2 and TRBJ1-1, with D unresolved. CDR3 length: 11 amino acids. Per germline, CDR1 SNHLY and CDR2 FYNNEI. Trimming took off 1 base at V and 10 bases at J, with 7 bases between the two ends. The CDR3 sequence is CASSEGVRAFF. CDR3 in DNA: TGTGCCAGCAGTGAAGGGGTTCGAGCTTTCTTT.

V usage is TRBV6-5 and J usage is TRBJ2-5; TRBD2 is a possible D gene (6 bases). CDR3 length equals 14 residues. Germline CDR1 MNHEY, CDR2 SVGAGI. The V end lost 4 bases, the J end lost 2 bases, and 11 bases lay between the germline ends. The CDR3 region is CASSSPRGQETQYF. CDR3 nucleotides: TGTGCCAGCAGTTCCCCACGGGGGCAAGAGACCCAGTACTTC.

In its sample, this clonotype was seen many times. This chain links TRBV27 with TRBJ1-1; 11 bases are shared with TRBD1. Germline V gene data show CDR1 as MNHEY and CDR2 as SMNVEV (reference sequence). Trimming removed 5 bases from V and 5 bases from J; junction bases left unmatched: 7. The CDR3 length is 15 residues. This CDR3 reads CASSPGTGGGTEAFF. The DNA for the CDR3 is TGTGCCAGCAGTCCCGGGACAGGGGGTGGGACTGAAGCTTTCTTT.

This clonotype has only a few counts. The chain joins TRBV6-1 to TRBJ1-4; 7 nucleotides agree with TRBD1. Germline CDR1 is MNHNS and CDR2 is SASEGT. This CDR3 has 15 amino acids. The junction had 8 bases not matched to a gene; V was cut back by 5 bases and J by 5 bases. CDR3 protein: CASSNVGQVNEKLFF. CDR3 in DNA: TGTGCCAGCAGTAATGTTGGACAGGTCAATGAAAAACTGTTTTTT.

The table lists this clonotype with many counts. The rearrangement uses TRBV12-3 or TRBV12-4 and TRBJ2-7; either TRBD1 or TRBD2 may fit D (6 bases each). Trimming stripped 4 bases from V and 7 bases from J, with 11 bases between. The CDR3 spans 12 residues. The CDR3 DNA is TGTGCCAGCAGTTGGGGGGCTAGGGAGCAGTACTTC. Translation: CASSWGAREQYF.

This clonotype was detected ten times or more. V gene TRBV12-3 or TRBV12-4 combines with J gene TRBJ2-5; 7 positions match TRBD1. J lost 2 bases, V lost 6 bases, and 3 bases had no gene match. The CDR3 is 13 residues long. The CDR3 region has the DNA TGTGCCAGCAGGGGACAGAAACAAGAGACCCAGTACTTC. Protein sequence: CASRGQKQETQYF.

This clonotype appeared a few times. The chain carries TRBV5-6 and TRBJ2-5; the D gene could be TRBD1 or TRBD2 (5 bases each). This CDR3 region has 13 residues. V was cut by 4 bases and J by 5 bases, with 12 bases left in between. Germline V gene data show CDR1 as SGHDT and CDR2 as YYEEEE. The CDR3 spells CASSGRDLETQYF. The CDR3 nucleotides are TGTGCCAGCAGCGGCCGGGACCTGGAGACCCAGTACTTC.

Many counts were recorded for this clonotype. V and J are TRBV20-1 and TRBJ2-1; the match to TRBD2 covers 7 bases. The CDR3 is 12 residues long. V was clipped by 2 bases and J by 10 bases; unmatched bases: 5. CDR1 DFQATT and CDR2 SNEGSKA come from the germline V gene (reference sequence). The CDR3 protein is CSARIPGGEQFF. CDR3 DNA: TGCAGTGCTAGAATCCCGGGGGGAGAGCAGTTCTTC.

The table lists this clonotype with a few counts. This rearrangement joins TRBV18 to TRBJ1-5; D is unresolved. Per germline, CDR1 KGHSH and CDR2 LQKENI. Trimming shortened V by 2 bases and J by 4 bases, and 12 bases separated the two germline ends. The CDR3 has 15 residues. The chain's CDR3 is CASSPSVGLNQPQHF. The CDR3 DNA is TGTGCCAGCTCACCAAGTGTAGGGTTAAATCAGCCCCAGCATTTT.

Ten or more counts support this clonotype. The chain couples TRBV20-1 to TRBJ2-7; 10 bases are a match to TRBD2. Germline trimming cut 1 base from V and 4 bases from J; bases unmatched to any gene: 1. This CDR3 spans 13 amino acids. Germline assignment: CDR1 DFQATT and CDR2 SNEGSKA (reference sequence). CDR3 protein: CSARASGSYEQYF. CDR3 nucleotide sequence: TGCAGTGCTAGAGCTAGCGGGAGTTACGAGCAGTACTTC.

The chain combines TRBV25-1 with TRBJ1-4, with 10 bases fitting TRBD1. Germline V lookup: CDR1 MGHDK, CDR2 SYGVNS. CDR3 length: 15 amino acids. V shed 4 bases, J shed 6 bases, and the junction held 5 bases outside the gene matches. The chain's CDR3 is CASSAIGTGDEKLFF. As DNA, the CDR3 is TGTGCCAGCAGTGCGATCGGGACAGGGGATGAAAAACTGTTTTTT.

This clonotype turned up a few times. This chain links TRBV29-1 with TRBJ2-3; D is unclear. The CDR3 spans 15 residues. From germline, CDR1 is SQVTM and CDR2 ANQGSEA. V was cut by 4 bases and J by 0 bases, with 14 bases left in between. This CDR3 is CSVASPAASTDTQYF. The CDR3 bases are TGCAGCGTTGCGAGCCCGGCGGCTAGCACAGATACGCAGTATTTT.

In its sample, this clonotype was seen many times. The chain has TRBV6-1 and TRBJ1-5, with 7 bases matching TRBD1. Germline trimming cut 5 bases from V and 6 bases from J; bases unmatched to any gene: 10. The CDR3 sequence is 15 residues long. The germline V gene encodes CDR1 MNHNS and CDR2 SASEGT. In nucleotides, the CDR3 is TGTGCCAGCAGTCCAATGACAGGGTACAGTCAGCCCCAGCATTTT. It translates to CASSPMTGYSQPQHF.

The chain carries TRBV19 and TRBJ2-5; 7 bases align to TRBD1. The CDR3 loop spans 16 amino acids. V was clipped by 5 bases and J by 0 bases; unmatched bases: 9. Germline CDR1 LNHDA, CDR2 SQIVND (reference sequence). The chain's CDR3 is CASSPHPGQNQETQYF. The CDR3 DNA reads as TGTGCCAGTAGTCCACACCCGGGACAGAACCAAGAGACCCAGTACTTC. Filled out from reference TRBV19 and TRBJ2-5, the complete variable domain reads DGGITQSPKYLFRKEGQNVTLSCEQNLNHDAMYWYRQDPGQGLRLIYYSQIVNDFQKGDIAEGYSVSREKKESFPLTVTSAQKNPTAFYLCASSPHPGQNQETQYFGPGTRLLVL.

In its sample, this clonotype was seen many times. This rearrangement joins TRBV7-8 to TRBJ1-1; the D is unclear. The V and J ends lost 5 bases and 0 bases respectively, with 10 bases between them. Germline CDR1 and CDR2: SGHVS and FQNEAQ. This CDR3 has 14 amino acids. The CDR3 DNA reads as TGTGCCAGCAGCGCCAGCGGCCTGAACACTGAAGCTTTCTTT. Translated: CASSASGLNTEAFF. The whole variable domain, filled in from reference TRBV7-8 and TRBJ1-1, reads GAGVSQSPRYKVAKRGQDVALRCDPISGHVSLFWYQQALGQGPEFLTYFQNEAQLDKSGLPSDRFFAERPEGSVSTLKIQRTQQEDSAVYLCASSASGLNTEAFFGQGTRLTVV.